This T cell receptor (beta chain) was retrieved from a study of cytomegalovirus exposure and HLA in healthy donors. The table lists this clone with a count of one. Its antigen is unidentified. The CDR3 runs to 16 residues. The germline CDR1 and CDR2 sequences are SEHNR and FQNEAQ (reference sequence). V lost 4 bases, J lost 2 bases, and 8 bases stayed unmatched. The PCR was carried out with 60 Vbeta primers and 13 Jbeta primers. Using immunoSEQ multiplex PCR, the repertoire was profiled, and TCRdb retains in-frame clones only, with some absent. In the table there are fewer than 350,000 clones, about 87% of which are singletons. General study results and limits: In an earlier analysis, productive rearrangement rates for most beta V segments clustered near 87% or 30%.

This TCR was sampled from a woman under 30 in good health and CMV-seronegative. The specimen sequenced was PBMCs. The chain combines TRBV7-9 with TRBJ1-1; 9 bases are a match to TRBD1. Written as DNA, the CDR3 is TGTGCCAGCAGCTCAAACCGGGACAGGGACAACACTGAAGCTTTCTTT. It translates to CASSSNRDRDNTEAFF.